This paragraph covers one TCR beta chain sequence. The junction does not match germline at one end; this may be a read error. In the authors' workflow: Reference gene primer amplification yielded estimated nucleated cell counts. Generated by immunoSEQ multiplex PCR, the TCRdb table keeps only in-frame clones and is missing some. V and J calls and clone size come straight from that table; D and trimming were deduced from the DNA. The data show more than 110,000 clones, roughly 80% seen once. The data originate from a study of blood T cell repertoires in COVID-19. Overall study context: COVID-19 samples collected from the United States, Italy and Spain covered acute and convalescent phases.

The receptor was isolated from a woman aged 55-70 years with acute or convalescent COVID-19. The sample comprised peripheral blood.

CDR3 amino acids: CASRLDEIQNTEAFF. Written as DNA, the CDR3 is TGTGCCAGCAGATTAGACGAGATTCAGAACACTGAAGCTTTCTTT. The chain joins TRBV11-2 to TRBJ1-1; D gene unclear. Germline CDR1 reads SGHAT; CDR2 reads FQNNGV. CDR3 length: 15 residues.